These 9 T cell receptor beta chains came from one sample sequenced in a study of T cells after yellow fever vaccination (dated by TCRdb to the late 2010s). The sample's treatment or condition label, in plain terms: live attenuated yellow fever vaccine strain. The library was produced with 5' RACE. Sequencing instrument: Illumina HiSeq 2500. The public reads were reanalyzed by TCRdb: fastp trimming at Q25, MiXCR alignment, in-frame beta chains only. CDR3 protein duplicates are merged, each entry listing the most common genes and DNA. This sample holds about 350,000 distinct CDR3 sequences; 7% to 9% were observed only once. Of the sample, approximately 16% falls within the top ten clones. Sequences were derived from PBMCs, sampled 35 to 50 days after the first yellow fever vaccination. These receptors came from a man between 18 and 35 years old who received the YFV17D yellow fever vaccine.

A word on this clonotype: A read error may explain this, as a much larger clone is one base away. The rearrangement uses TRBV12-3 or TRBV12-4 and TRBJ1-6; a weak D match, TRBD1 (6 bases). The CDR3 is made up of 13 amino acids. CDR3 sequence: CATSQIGQSPLHF. In nucleotides, the CDR3 is TGTGCCACCAGTCAAATCGGACAGTCACCCCTCCACTTT.

This clonotype was seen more than once but under ten times. The rearrangement links TRBV20-1 to TRBJ2-2, with 9 bases identical to TRBD1. The CDR3 has 16 residues. Germline-derived CDR1 and CDR2 are DFQATT and SNEGSKA (reference sequence). V was clipped by 6 bases and J by 5 bases; unmatched bases: 13. CDR3: CSAQTGQGSVTGELFF. In nucleotides, the CDR3 is TGCAGTGCGCAGACGGGACAGGGAAGTGTGACCGGGGAGCTGTTTTTT.

The chain employs TRBV7-2 and TRBJ2-7; TRBD1 agrees at 9 bases. The CDR3 spans 14 residues. Germline CDR1 is SGHTA and CDR2 is FQGNSA. Trimming took 2 bases from V and 4 from J; bases not matched to a gene: 3. CDR3 sequence: CASSLQGTGYEQYF. The CDR3 nucleotides are TGTGCCAGCAGCTTACAGGGGACAGGGTACGAGCAGTACTTC.

This clonotype was detected ten times or more. This sequence joins TRBV6-1 and TRBJ2-1; 10 bases are shared with TRBD2. Germline V lookup: CDR1 MNHNS, CDR2 SASEGT. Trimming took 6 bases from V and 6 from J; bases not matched to a gene: 5. CDR3 length: 14 residues. The CDR3 here is CASRSGGDSNEQFF. The CDR3 DNA reads as TGTGCCAGCAGGAGCGGGGGGGACAGCAATGAGCAGTTCTTC.

The J gene is TRBJ2-3, the V gene TRBV6-5, with 8 bases that match TRBD1. This CDR3 region has 15 residues. J was trimmed by 4 bases and V by 4 bases; bases with no gene match: 7. Germline values: CDR1 MNHEY, CDR2 SVGAGI. CDR3 loop: CASSFQGASADTQYF. CDR3 nucleotides: TGTGCCAGCAGTTTCCAGGGGGCATCGGCAGATACGCAGTATTTT.

This clonotype was picked up a small number of times. The V call is TRBV5-1, the J call TRBJ1-3; D might be TRBD1 (5 bases). CDR3 length: 13 amino acids. CDR1 is SGHRS and CDR2 is YFSETQ in the germline V gene. The germline V and J ends were trimmed by 6 bases and 4 bases, with 11 bases remaining between them. The CDR3 bases are TGCGCCAGCACCGACGGGGCGGGAAACACCATATATTTT. This codes for CASTDGAGNTIYF.

In its sample, this clonotype was seen many times. The V gene is TRBV5-1, the J gene TRBJ1-1, with TRBD1 matching over 9 bases. J gave up 4 bases and V 4 bases, and 5 bases lay outside the gene matches. There are 14 residues in the CDR3. Germline-derived CDR1 and CDR2 are SGHRS and YFSETQ. CDR3 DNA: TGCGCCAGCAGCATAACAGGGGGCGGCACTGAAGCTTTCTTT. It translates to CASSITGGGTEAFF.

The V call is TRBV6-4, the J call TRBJ2-1; TRBD2 matches at 13 bases. The CDR3 length is 15 residues. Looked up from germline, CDR1 is MRHNA and CDR2 is SNTAGT. V gave up 3 bases and J gave up 8 bases; unmatched junction bases: 4. The DNA of the CDR3 is TGTGCCAGCAGTGAGACTAGCGGGGGGTACGATGAGCAGTTCTTC. Amino acids: CASSETSGGYDEQFF.

The chain carries TRBV4-1 and TRBJ2-1; TRBD2 agrees at 9 bases. CDR1 and CDR2 from the germline V gene are MGHRA and YSYEKL. This CDR3 is 13 amino acids long. J lost 5 bases, V lost 6 bases, and 2 bases had no gene match. DNA of the CDR3: TGCGCCAGCAGTCCTAGCGGGAACAATGAGCAGTTCTTC. Translating it yields CASSPSGNNEQFF.